This entry concerns a single T cell receptor beta chain. Its antigen is not yet known. There are no base qualities to consult, and no much larger clone falls within one base. The germline V gene (reference sequence) sets CDR1 to SEHNR and CDR2 to FQNEAQ. V is shortened by 3 bases, J by 2 bases, and the region joining them spans 10 bases. Its CDR3 holds 15 amino acids, cysteine through phenylalanine. Here the CDR3 DNA is all that survives: 45 bases in frame from base 1. This entry comes from a study of blood T cells in healthy people across ages (dated by TCRdb to about 2015). For the wider study: In model experiments, template switching captured about one uniquely barcoded TCR beta cDNA molecule for every two T cells. The study measured age-related changes in TCR beta repertoire diversity using deep sequencing normalized with unique cDNA molecular identifiers. The donors were split into four age groups: young (average approximately 16 years), middle-aged (roughly 42), aged (roughly 65) and long-lived (approximately 80). To avoid experimental bias, donors of different ages were randomly spread across the sequencing lanes. The study analyzed two additional independent replicas of 1 million unique cDNA reads from the same blood draw for two donors, one aged 18 to 30 and one aged 80 or older. What the research found in general, with its limitations: Compared with the aged group, more naive CD4+ T cells, fewer expanded clones and increased TCR diversity were shown by the long-lived group, suggesting age selection. A strong correlation was found between observed TCR beta diversity and the percentage of naive T cells measured by flow cytometry. Donor CMV infection status was unknown, potentially confounding age-related changes in expanded clonotypes. Since profiling was done on bulk unsorted PBMCs, naive and antigen-experienced compartments could not be conclusively compared. As age increased, observed TCR beta diversity per million T cells dropped in a roughly linear way, and a significant reduction was already evident by age 40. Estimates of total diversity based on one million sequenced T cells were regarded as lower bounds and as underestimates.

Libraries were prepared through 5' RACE. The instrument was an Illumina HiSeq 2500. A second PCR of about 6 to 11 cycles was performed with a sample-barcoded 5' primer and a J-beta primer mix. A unique molecular identifier was introduced onto each TCR beta cDNA molecule by a template-switch 5' adaptor carrying 12 random nucleotides. At least 2.5 million CDR3-containing paired-end reads were obtained from each sample. First-strand cDNA was synthesized from all RNA with the Mint cDNA synthesis kit, primed by a TRBC-specific oligonucleotide. Following uracil-DNA glycosylase treatment, a first 18-cycle PCR with universal primers M1SS and BC2_uni_R was performed on all cDNA. Per the original workflow: Each sample was normalized by randomly selecting 1 million high-quality reads, each carrying a distinct molecular identifier. Instead of being binned into consensus sequences, reads with shared molecular identifiers were discarded. MiTCR, with a Q25 quality threshold and the strictest error-elimination algorithm, was used for CDR3 identification, clonotype clustering and error correction. A nonparametric unseen species model with Euler transformation was used to estimate a lower bound on total TCR beta diversity. TCRdb trimmed public reads at Q25 via fastp, called clones via MiXCR and kept in-frame beta chains. Identical CDR3 protein sequences are pooled into one entry, listed with their most common genes and DNA. For this entry, the V and J calls and clone size follow TCRdb and not the study's own pipeline. For this sample there are 550,000 to 800,000 distinct CDR3 sequences; approximately 21% appear just once. The ten most abundant clones make up roughly 3.7% of the sample.

The donors were under 40 Caucasian individuals from Russia, aged about 6 to 95 years, who were systemically healthy. About 10 milliliters of peripheral blood were collected from each donor into EDTA-treated Vacutainer tubes. PBMCs were isolated by Ficoll-Paque density-gradient centrifugation, with at least 7 million obtained per sample. Total RNA was extracted from PBMCs with Trizol reagent, with at least 6 micrograms obtained per sample. Naive CD45RAhigh/CD27high T cell percentages were measured by flow cytometry on a PBMC aliquot from every donor. The V and J genes are TRBV7-9 and TRBJ1-4, with no reliable assignment of the D segment. The TCR comes from a man between 65 and 85 years old in good health. The sample was blood. The bases are TGTGCCAGCAGCTTCTCCGGGGTGACTAATGAAAAACTGTTTTTT. Translated, it gives CASSFSGVTNEKLFF. Full variable domain (CDR3 extended with the reference TRBV7-9 and TRBJ1-4 proteins): DTGVSQNPRHKITKRGQNVTFRCDPISEHNRLYWYRQTLGQGPEFLTYFQNEAQLEKSRLLSDRFSAERPKGSFSTLEIQRTEQGDSAMYLCASSFSGVTNEKLFFGSGTQLSVL.